The T cell receptor beta chain described here comes from a study of blood T cell repertoires in COVID-19. Per germline, CDR1 SGHRS and CDR2 YFSETQ. This CDR3 region has 13 residues. The ends were cut back, 0 bases at V and 10 bases at J, with 11 bases in the middle. The table lists this clone with a few counts. Original analysis: Counts of nucleated cells, estimated from reference gene primer amplification, were obtained. Measured with immunoSEQ multiplex PCR; TCRdb has only the in-frame clones, and not every one. V, J and clone size are those of that table, while D and trimming were read from the DNA. In the table there are 180,000 or so clones, 86% of which are singletons.

The chain couples TRBV5-1 to TRBJ2-1; the D gene is possibly TRBD1 (5 bases). Material for sequencing was peripheral blood. This TCR was recovered from a man aged 55-75 years with acute or convalescent COVID-19. The CDR3 is CASSLAPGFEQFF. The CDR3 DNA sequence: TGCGCCAGCAGCTTGGCCCCAGGGTTCGAGCAGTTCTTC.